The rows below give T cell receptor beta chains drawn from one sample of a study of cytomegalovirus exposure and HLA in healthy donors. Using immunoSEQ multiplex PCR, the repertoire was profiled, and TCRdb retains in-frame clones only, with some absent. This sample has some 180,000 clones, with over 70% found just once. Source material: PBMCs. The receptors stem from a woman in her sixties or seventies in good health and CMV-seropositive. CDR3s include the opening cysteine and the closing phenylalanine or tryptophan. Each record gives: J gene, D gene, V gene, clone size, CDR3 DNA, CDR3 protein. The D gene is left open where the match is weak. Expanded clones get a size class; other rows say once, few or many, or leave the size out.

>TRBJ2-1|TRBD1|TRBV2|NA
TGTGCCAGCAGGGACAGGGGGCGCATCAATGAGCAGTTCTTC
CASRDRGRINEQFF
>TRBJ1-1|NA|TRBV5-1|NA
TGCGCCAGCGGTTCAGGGGTTCGGACCACTGAAGCTTTCTTT
CASGSGVRTTEAFF
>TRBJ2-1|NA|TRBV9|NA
TGTGCCAGCAGCCCAAGTACGGGAGTCGTGCAGTTCTTC
CASSPSTGVVQFF
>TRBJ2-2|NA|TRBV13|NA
TGTGCCAGCAGCCCTCCTCTGAAACAGGGCAGGAACACCGGGGAGCTGTTTTTT
CASSPPLKQGRNTGELFF
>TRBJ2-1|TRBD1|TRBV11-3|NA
TGTGCCAGCAGCCCCGGGACAGGGTTAATCGATGAGCAGTTCTTC
CASSPGTGLIDEQFF
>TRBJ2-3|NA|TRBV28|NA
TGTGCCAGCAAAGGAGCTAGCACAGATACGCAGTATTTT
CASKGASTDTQYF
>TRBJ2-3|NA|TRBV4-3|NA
TGCGCCAGCAGCAGACAGAGCACAGATACGCAGTATTTT
CASSRQSTDTQYF
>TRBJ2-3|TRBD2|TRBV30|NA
TGTGCCTGGAGTGTACCTGGGACTAGCGGAAACACAGATACGCAGTATTTT
CAWSVPGTSGNTDTQYF
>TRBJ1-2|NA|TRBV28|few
TGTGCCAGCAGCTACTCCGACAGCCCTGGCTACACCTTC
CASSYSDSPGYTF
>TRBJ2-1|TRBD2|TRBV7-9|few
TGTGCCAGCAGCTTAGTTGGTAGCGGGCAAAGGAATGAGCAGTTCTTC
CASSLVGSGQRNEQFF
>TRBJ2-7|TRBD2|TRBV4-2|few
TGTGCCAGCAGCCCCAGACTAGCGGGGAGCTCCTACGAGCAGTACTTC
CASSPRLAGSSYEQYF
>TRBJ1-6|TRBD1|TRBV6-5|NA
TGTGCCAGCAGTTACACAGGGGGAAATTCACCCCTCCACTTT
CASSYTGGNSPLHF
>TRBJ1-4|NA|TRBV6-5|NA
TGTGCCAGCAGTTATCTGAGGGATGAAAAACTGTTTTTT
CASSYLRDEKLFF
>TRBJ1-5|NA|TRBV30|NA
TGTGCCTGGAGAACAGGGAATAGCAATCAGCCCCAGCATTTT
CAWRTGNSNQPQHF
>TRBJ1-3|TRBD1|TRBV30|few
TGTGCCTGGATGCGCTTTGGGACAGGTTCTGGAAACACCATATATTTT
CAWMRFGTGSGNTIYF
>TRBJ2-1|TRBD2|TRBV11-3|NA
TGTGCCAGCAGCCTGAAATCTAGCGGGGGGAGAAATGAGCAGTTCTTC
CASSLKSSGGRNEQFF
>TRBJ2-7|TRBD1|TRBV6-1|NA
TGTGCCAGCAGTGAAATAGAGGGGGCGGTAGAGCAGTACTTC
CASSEIEGAVEQYF
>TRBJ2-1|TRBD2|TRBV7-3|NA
TGTGCCAGCAGCCCATGGACTAGCCCGAGCTCCTACAATGAGCAGTTCTTC
CASSPWTSPSSYNEQFF
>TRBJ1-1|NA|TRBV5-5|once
TGTGCCAGCAGCCAAGGGGGGAACACTGAAGCTTTCTTT
CASSQGGNTEAFF
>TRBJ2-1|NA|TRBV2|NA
TGTGCCAGCACTATTCGGGGGAGTGGGGAGCAGTTCTTC
CASTIRGSGEQFF
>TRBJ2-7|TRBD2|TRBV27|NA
TGTGCCAGCAGTTTTGGTGGGAGGGCCGGGGAGCAGTACTTC
CASSFGGRAGEQYF
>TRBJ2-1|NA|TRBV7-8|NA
TGTGCCAGCAGCTTTACCTGGGCAAACAATGAGCAGTTCTTC
CASSFTWANNEQFF
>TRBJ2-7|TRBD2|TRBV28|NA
TGTGCCAGCAGTGGGGACAGCGGGGGGGCCTACGAGCAGTACTTC
CASSGDSGGAYEQYF
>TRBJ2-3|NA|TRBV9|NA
TGTGCCAGCAGCGTAGCGAGTCCAGATACGCAGTATTTT
CASSVASPDTQYF
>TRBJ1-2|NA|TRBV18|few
TGTGCCAGCTCACCAACCCCCTTAGCTAACTATGGCTACACCTTC
CASSPTPLANYGYTF
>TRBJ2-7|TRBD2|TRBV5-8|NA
TGTGCCAGCAGTTCTGGACTAGCGGGGGACTTCTACGAGCAGTACTTC
CASSSGLAGDFYEQYF
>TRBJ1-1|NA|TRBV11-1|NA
TGTGCCAGCAGCTTACAGGGGACTGAAGCTTTCTTT
CASSLQGTEAFF
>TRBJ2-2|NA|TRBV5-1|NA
TGCGCCAGCAGTACAGCCCAGGGGACCGGGGAGCTGTTTTTT
CASSTAQGTGELFF
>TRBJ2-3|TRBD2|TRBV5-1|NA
TGCGCCAGCAGCTCCGAACCTAGCGGGGTCCGAGATACGCAGTATTTT
CASSSEPSGVRDTQYF
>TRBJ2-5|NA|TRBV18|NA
TGTGCCAGCTCACCACCTAACTCTCAAGAGACCCAGTACTTC
CASSPPNSQETQYF
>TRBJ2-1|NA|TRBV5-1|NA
TGCGCCAGCAGCCCGACAGGAGATGAGCAGTTCTTC
CASSPTGDEQFF
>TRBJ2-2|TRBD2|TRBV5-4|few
TGTGCCAGCAGCTTGAGGCCTAGCGGGGGGGACACCGGGGAGCTGTTTTTT
CASSLRPSGGDTGELFF
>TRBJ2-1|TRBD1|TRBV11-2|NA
TGTGCCAGCAGCAGTGGGACAGGGCTTTATGAGCAGTTCTTC
CASSSGTGLYEQFF
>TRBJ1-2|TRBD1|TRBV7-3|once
TGTGCCAGCAGCTCACAGGGGACCCGCCCCATCTTC
CASSSQGTRPIF
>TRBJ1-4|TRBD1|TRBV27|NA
TGTGCCAGCAGTTTGGCGACAGGGGCTAATGAAAAACTGTTTTTT
CASSLATGANEKLFF
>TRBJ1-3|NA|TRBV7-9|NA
TGTGCCAGCAGCTTACAGGGAGGAAACACCATATATTTT
CASSLQGGNTIYF
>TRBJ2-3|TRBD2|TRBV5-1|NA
TGCGCCAGCAGCTTACGAGCGGGGAGCACAGATACGCAGTATTTT
CASSLRAGSTDTQYF
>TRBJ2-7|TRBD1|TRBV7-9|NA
TGTGCCAGCAGCCCCTACCCGACAGGGGGTGAGCAGTACTTC
CASSPYPTGGEQYF
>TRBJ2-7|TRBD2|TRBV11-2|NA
TGTGCCAGCAGCTTAGGAAGCGGGGCGACTGGAGAGCAGTACTTC
CASSLGSGATGEQYF
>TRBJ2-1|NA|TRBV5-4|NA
TGTGCCAGCAGCGCAGGACAAGACGAGAGCTCCTACAATGAGCAGTTCTTC
CASSAGQDESSYNEQFF
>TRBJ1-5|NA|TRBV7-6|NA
TGTGCCAGCAGCTTAGAAACAGGGCTTCAGCCCCAGCATTTT
CASSLETGLQPQHF
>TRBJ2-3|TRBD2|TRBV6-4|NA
TGTGCCAGCAGTGCCGGGACTAGAAGCACAGATACGCAGTATTTT
CASSAGTRSTDTQYF
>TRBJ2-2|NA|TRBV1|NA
TGCACCAGCAGCCAAGATCGTCCTAGCGGGGCCCACACCGGGGAGCTGTTTTTT
CTSSQDRPSGAHTGELFF
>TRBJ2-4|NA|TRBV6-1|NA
TGTGCCAGCAGTCGGGACACCGCCAAAAACAGTCAGTACTTC
CASSRDTAKNSQYF
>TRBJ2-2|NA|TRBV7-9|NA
TGTGCCAGCAGCTCTCTAGCGTTTGCCGGGGAGCTGTTTTTT
CASSSLAFAGELFF
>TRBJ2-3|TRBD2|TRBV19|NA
TGTGCCACTACGTTTCGTCTAGCGGATATCACAGATACGCAGTATTTT
CATTFRLADITDTQYF
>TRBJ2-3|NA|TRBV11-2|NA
TGTGCCAGCAGCTCGTATAGCACAGATACGCAGTATTTT
CASSSYSTDTQYF
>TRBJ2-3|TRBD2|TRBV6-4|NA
TGTGCCACGCGCCCATCGGGGGGGCCTACAGATACGCAGTATTTT
CATRPSGGPTDTQYF